This TCR beta chain was sequenced in a study of T cells in Graves' hyperthyroidism and ophthalmopathy. Regarding the study as a whole: Most clonotypes expanded in the thyroid (above 0.001) were also present in blood. A 13 V-J model separated ophthalmopathy from stable hyperthyroidism.

This clonotype appeared many times. The antigen remains undetermined. The CDR3 totals 13 residues. Per the germline V gene, CDR1 is SGHTA and CDR2 is FQGTGA. V gave up 5 bases and J gave up 1 base, with 8 bases separating them. TCR beta CDR3 regions were amplified from RNA. A set of HTBI primers served as the primers for a first-round RT-PCR of the TCR CDR3. TCRdb reprocessed the multiplex PCR reads via MiXCR and lists one record per CDR3 protein. The profile shows about 420,000 distinct CDR3 sequences, 15% to 18% of them singletons. Absence of ophthalmopathy progression within 18 months defined stable Graves' hyperthyroidism. Diagnosis rested on symptoms, serum thyroxine and TRAb, thyroid ultrasound, and orbital computed tomography.

The origin of this receptor is a woman aged 18-29 years with Graves' hyperthyroidism. The chain couples TRBV7-3 to TRBJ1-1, with D possibly being TRBD1 (5 bases). Source material: blood. CDR3 in amino acids: CASSNDRNTEAFF. CDR3 sequence (DNA): TGTGCCAGCAGCAATGACAGGAACACTGAAGCTTTCTTT.